A single sample gave rise to the 7 T cell receptor beta chains below, sequenced in a study of blood T cell repertoires in COVID-19. Only in-frame clones appear in the TCRdb table, and some are missing; sequencing was by immunoSEQ multiplex PCR. The sample has tens of thousands of clones; roughly 85% are singletons. The sequenced sample was peripheral blood. These receptors were taken from a human donor in a cohort sampled during active COVID-19.

V usage is TRBV19 and J usage is TRBJ2-7; weak D call: TRBD2 (6 bases). The CDR3 is made up of 15 amino acids. Trimming removed 6 bases from V and 6 bases from J, with 21 bases in between. Germline CDR1 is LNHDA and CDR2 is SQIVND (reference sequence). The CDR3 bases are TGTGCCAGTAGGAGTGGCCAAGGGAGGAGCGGCGAGCAGTACTTC. Encoded protein: CASRSGQGRSGEQYF.

This clone was found once. The CDR3 nucleotides are TGTGCCAGCAGAGTGGGACTAGCGGGAGGCACCGACTCCAGACCCTGGTTCTTC. Protein product: CASRVGLAGGTDSRPWFF. The rearrangement joins TRBV2 to TRBJ2-1; 15 nucleotides agree with TRBD2. J lost 15 bases, V lost 6 bases, and 21 bases had no gene match. The CDR3 spans 18 residues. Germline V gene lookup returns CDR1 SNHLY and CDR2 FYNNEI.

This chain connects TRBV7-2 to TRBJ1-2, with D possibly matching TRBD1 (6 bases). Germline V CDR1 and CDR2: SGHTA, FQGNSA. The V and J ends lost 2 bases and 7 bases respectively, with 14 bases between them. CDR3 length: 14 amino acids. As DNA, the CDR3 is TGTGCCAGCAGCTTAAGACAGGCTAAGAGTGGCTACACCTTC. Amino acid sequence: CASSLRQAKSGYTF. Complete variable domain (other parts from reference TRBV7-2 and TRBJ1-2): GAGVSQSPSNKVTEKGKDVELRCDPISGHTALYWYRQSLGQGLEFLIYFQGNSAPDKSGLPSDRFSAERTGGSVSTLTIQRTQQEDSAVYLCASSLRQAKSGYTFGSGTRLTVV.

The chain uses TRBV7-9 and TRBJ2-6; 7 positions agree with TRBD1. CDR3 length: 18 amino acids. V was pared by 8 bases and J by 0 bases, with 13 bases of the junction left unmatched. From germline, CDR1 is SEHNR and CDR2 FQNEAQ (reference sequence). CDR3 loop: CASCPRRGPPSGANVLTF. In DNA, the CDR3 is TGTGCCAGCTGCCCCAGAAGGGGGCCTCCCTCTGGGGCCAACGTCCTGACTTTC.

This clone was counted a few times. This chain connects TRBV2 to TRBJ1-1, with 7 positions matching TRBD1. From germline, CDR1 is SNHLY and CDR2 FYNNEI. With V trimmed by 3 bases and J by 5 bases, 3 bases remained unmatched. CDR3 size: 13 residues. The CDR3 here is CASSDLGQTEAFF. The CDR3 coding sequence is TGTGCCAGCAGTGATTTGGGACAGACTGAAGCTTTCTTT.

This chain links TRBV28 with TRBJ2-7; TRBD1 might be the D (5 bases). Germline V gene data show CDR1 as MDHEN and CDR2 as SYDVKM. Trimming left V 7 bases short and J 2 bases short, with 15 bases between. This CDR3 has 14 amino acids. The CDR3 bases are TGTGCCAGCACTCTTCAGGGTGGAACCTACGAGCAGTACTTC. The encoded protein is CASTLQGGTYEQYF.

The chain joins TRBV14 to TRBJ2-7, with 9 bases identical to TRBD2. There are 15 residues in the CDR3. The V and J ends lost 1 base and 3 bases, in that order; junction bases with no gene match: 4. Germline loops: CDR1 SGHDN, CDR2 FVKESK. Here the CDR3 DNA reads TGTGCCAGCAGCCAAGGACTAGCGGACCTCTACGAGCAGTACTTC. It specifies CASSQGLADLYEQYF.